The entry below describes one T cell receptor (beta chain). The protocol was immunoSEQ multiplex PCR, while the TCRdb copy is restricted to in-frame clones and leaves out a portion. Of around 230,000 clones listed, 82% were seen once; the top ten hold 12%. These data come from a study of blood T cell repertoires in COVID-19. Germline V gene sequence: CDR1 MNHNY, CDR2 SVGAGI (reference sequence). Losses at the gene ends were 6 bases for V and 5 bases for J; bases not matched to a gene: 12. The CDR3 runs to 16 residues. This receptor was obtained from a woman in her sixties with active or convalescent COVID-19. The sample taken for sequencing was peripheral blood. The rearrangement uses TRBV6-6 and TRBJ2-2, with TRBD1 matching 7 bases. In nucleotides, the CDR3 is TGTGCCAGCAGAGCTAGAACAGGGGTAATAACCGGGGAGCTGTTTTTT. This sequence encodes CASRARTGVITGELFF.